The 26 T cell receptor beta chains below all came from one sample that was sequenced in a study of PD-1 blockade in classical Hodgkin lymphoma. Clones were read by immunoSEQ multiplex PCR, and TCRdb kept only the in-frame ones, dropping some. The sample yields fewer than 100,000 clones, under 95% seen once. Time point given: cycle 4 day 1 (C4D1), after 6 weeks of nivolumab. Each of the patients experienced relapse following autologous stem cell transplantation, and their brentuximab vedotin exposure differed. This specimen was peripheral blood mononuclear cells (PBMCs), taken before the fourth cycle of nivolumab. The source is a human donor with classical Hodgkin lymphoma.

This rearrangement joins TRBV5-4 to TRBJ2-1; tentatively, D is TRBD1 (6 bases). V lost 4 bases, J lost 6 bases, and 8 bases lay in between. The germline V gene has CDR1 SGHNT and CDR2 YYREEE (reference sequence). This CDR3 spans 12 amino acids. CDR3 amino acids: CASSPTGNEQFF. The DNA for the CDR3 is TGTGCCAGCAGCCCGACAGGCAATGAGCAGTTCTTC.

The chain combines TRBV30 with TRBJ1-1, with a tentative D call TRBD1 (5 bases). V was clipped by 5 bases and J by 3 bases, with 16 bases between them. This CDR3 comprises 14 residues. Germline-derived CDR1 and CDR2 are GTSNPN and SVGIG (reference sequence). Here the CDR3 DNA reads TGTGCCTGGGCCCGGGGGGGGGTTGACACTGAAGCTTTCTTT. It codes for CAWARGGVDTEAFF.

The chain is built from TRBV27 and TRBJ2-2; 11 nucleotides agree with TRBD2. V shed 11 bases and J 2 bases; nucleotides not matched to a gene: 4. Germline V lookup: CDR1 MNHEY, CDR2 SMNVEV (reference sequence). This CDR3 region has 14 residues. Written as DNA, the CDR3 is TGTGCCTCCCGACTAGCGGGAAACACCGGGGAGCTGTTTTTT. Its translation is CASRLAGNTGELFF.

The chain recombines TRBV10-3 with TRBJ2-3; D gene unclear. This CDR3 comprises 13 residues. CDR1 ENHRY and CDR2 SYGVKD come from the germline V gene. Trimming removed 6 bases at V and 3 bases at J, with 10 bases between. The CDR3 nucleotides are TGTGCCATCAGGGCGGACGGGACAGATACGCAGTATTTT. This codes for CAIRADGTDTQYF.

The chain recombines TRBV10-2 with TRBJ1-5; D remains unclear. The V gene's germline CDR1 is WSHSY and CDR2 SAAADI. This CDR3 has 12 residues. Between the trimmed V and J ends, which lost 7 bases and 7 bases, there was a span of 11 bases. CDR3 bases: TGCGCCAGCACCCGGGTAGGGCAGCCCCAGCATTTT. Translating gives CASTRVGQPQHF.

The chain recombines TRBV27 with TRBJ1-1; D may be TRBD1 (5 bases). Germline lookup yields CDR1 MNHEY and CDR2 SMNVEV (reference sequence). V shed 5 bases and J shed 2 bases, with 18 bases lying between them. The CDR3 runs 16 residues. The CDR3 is CASSPYSPTANTEAFF. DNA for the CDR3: TGTGCCAGCAGTCCCTATTCCCCGACAGCTAACACTGAAGCTTTCTTT.

The CDR3 sequence: CASSTAGTGNTEAFF. CDR3 sequence (DNA): TGTGCCAGTAGTACCGCCGGGACGGGGAACACTGAAGCTTTCTTT. The genes are TRBV19 and TRBJ1-1; D might be TRBD1 (5 bases). Germline CDR1 and CDR2: LNHDA and SQIVND (reference sequence). The CDR3 runs 15 residues. Trimming removed 4 bases from V and 1 base from J, with 13 bases in between.

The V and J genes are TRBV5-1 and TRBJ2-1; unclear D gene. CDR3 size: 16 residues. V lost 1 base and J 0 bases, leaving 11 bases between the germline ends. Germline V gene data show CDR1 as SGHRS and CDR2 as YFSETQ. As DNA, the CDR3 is TGCGCCAGCAGCTTGTATTTGAAGGGCTCCTACAATGAGCAGTTCTTC. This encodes CASSLYLKGSYNEQFF.

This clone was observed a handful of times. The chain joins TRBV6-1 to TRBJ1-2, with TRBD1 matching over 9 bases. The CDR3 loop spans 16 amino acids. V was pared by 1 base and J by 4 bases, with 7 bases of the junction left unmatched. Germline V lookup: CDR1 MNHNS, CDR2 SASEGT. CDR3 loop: CASSEGAGQGGYGYTF. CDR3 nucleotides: TGTGCCAGCAGTGAAGGTGCGGGACAGGGAGGCTATGGCTACACCTTC.

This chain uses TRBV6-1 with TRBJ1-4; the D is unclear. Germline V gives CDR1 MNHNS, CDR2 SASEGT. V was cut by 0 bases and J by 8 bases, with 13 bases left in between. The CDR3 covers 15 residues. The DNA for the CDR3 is TGTGCCAGCAGTGAAGCTCTGGGGATAGGAGAAAAACTGTTTTTT. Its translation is CASSEALGIGEKLFF.

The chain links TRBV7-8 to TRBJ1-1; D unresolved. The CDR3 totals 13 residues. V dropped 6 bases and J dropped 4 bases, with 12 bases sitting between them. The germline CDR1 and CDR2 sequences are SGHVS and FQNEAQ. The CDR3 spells CASRDGVSTEAFF. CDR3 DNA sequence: TGTGCCAGCAGGGATGGGGTGAGCACTGAAGCTTTCTTT. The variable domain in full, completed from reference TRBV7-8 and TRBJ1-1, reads GAGVSQSPRYKVAKRGQDVALRCDPISGHVSLFWYQQALGQGPEFLTYFQNEAQLDKSGLPSDRFFAERPEGSVSTLKIQRTQQEDSAVYLCASRDGVSTEAFFGQGTRLTVV.

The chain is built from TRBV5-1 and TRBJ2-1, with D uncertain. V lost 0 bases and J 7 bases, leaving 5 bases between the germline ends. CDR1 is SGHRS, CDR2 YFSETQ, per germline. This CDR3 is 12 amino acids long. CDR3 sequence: CASSLGVNEQFF. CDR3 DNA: TGCGCCAGCAGCTTGGGGGTGAATGAGCAGTTCTTC.

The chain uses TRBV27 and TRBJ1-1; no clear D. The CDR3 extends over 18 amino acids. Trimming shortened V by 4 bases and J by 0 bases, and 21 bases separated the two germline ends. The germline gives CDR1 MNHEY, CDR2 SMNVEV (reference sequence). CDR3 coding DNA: TGTGCCAGCAGTTCCATTATATCCAAGGATGGGTTGAACACTGAAGCTTTCTTT. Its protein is CASSSIISKDGLNTEAFF.

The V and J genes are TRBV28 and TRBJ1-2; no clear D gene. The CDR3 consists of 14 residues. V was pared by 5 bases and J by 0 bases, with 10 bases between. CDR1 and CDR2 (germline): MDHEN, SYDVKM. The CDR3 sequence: CASSRSPPNYGYTF. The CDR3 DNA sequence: TGTGCCAGCAGTAGGTCACCCCCTAACTATGGCTACACCTTC.

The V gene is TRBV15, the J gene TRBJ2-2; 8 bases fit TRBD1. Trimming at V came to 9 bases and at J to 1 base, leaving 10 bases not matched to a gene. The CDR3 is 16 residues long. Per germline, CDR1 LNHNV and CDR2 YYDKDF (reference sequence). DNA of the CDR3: TGTGCCACATTGGAATCCGGGACAGGGAACACCGGGGAGCTGTTTTTT. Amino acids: CATLESGTGNTGELFF.

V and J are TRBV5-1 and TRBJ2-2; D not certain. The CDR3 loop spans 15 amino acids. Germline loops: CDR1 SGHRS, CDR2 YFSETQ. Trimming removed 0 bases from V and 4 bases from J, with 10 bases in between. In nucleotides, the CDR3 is TGCGCCAGCAGCTTGGGGTCCACCGGCACCGGGGAGCTGTTTTTT. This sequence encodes CASSLGSTGTGELFF.

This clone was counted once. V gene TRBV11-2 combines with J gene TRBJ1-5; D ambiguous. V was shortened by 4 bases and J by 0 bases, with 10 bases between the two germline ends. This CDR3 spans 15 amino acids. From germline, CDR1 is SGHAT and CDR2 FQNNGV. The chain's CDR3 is CASSSGQTSNQPQHF. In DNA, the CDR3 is TGTGCCAGCAGCTCCGGGCAGACTAGCAATCAGCCCCAGCATTTT.

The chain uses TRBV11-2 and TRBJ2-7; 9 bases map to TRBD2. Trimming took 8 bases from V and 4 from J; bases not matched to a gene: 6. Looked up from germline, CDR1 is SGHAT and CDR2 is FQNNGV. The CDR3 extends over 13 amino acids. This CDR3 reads CASARLAEYEQYF. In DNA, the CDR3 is TGTGCCAGCGCTCGACTAGCGGAATACGAGCAGTACTTC.

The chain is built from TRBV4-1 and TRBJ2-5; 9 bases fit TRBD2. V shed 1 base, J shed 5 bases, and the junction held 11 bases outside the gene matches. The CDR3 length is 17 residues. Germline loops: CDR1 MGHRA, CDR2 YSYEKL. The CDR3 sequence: CASSQGSAGGPLETQYF. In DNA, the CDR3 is TGCGCCAGCAGCCAAGGATCGGCGGGAGGGCCCTTGGAGACCCAGTACTTC.

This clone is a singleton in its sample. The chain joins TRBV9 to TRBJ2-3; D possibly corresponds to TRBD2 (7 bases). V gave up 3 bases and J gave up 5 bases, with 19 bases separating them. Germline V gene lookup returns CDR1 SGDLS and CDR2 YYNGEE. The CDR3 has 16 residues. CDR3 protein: CASSGGGGSPQDTQYF. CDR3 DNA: TGTGCCAGCAGCGGGGGGGGCGGGAGCCCCCAAGATACGCAGTATTTT.

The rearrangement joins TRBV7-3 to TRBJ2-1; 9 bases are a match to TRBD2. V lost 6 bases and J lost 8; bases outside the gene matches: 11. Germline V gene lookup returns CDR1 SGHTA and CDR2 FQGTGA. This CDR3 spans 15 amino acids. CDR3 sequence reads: CASSEGLATSHEQFF. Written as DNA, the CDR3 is TGTGCCAGCAGTGAGGGACTAGCAACGTCCCATGAGCAGTTCTTC.

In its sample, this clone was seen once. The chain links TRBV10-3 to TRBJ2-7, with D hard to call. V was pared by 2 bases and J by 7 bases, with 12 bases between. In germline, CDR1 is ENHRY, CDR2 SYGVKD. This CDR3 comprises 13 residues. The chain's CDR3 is CAISEGLGQEQYF. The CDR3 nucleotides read TGTGCCATCAGTGAGGGGTTAGGGCAAGAGCAGTACTTC.

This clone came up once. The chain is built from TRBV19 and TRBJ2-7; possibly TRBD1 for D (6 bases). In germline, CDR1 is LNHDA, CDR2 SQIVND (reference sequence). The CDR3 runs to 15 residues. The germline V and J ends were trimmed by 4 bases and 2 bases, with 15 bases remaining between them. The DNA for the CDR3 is TGTGCCAGTAGTAGGAACAGGGTGACTACCTACGAGCAGTACTTC. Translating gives CASSRNRVTTYEQYF.

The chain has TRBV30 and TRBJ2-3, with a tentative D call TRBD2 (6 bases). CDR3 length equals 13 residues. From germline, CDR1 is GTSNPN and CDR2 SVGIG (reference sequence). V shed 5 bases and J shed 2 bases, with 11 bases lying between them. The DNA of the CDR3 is TGTGCCTGGGGAGGGGCTAACACAGATACGCAGTATTTT. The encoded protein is CAWGGANTDTQYF.

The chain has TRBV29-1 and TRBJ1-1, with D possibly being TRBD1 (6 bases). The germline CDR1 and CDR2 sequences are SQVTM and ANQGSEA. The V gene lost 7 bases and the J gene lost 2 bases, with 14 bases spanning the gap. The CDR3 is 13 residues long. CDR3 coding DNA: TGCAGCGCTAAGACAGGTTTCAACACTGAAGCTTTCTTT. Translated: CSAKTGFNTEAFF.

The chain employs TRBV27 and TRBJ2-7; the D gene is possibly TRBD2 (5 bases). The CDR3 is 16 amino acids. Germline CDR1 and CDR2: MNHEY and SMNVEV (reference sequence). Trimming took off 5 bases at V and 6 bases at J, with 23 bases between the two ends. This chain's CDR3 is CASSATPRAGGREQYF. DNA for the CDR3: TGTGCCAGCAGTGCGACCCCCCGGGCAGGAGGCCGCGAGCAGTACTTC.